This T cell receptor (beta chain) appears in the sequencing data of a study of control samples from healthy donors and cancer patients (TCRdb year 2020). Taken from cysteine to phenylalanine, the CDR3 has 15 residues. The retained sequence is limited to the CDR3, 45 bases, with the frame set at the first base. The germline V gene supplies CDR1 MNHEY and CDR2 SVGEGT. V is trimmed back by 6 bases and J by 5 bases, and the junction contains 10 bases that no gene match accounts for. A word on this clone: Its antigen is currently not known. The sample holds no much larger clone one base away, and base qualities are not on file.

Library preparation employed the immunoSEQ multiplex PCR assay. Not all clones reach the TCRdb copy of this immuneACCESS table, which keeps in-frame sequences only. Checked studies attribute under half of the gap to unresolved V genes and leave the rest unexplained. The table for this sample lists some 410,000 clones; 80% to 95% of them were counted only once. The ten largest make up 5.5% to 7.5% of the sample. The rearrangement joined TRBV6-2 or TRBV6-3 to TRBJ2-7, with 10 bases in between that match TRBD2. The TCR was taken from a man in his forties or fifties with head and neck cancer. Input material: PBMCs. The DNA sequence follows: TGTGCCAGCAGCTATGTTGGGACTAGCGTCGACGAGCAGTACTTC. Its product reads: CASSYVGTSVDEQYF.